The rows below give T cell receptor beta chains drawn from one sample of a study of PD-1 blockade in classical Hodgkin lymphoma. TCRdb's copy holds only in-frame clones and misses some; the assay was immunoSEQ multiplex PCR. This table has approximately 28,000 clones, 60% to 85% appearing once. Sequencing was performed on CD4+ T cells from blood, taken at baseline. These receptors were collected from a human donor with classical Hodgkin lymphoma. CDR3s include the opening cysteine and the closing phenylalanine or tryptophan.

TRBJ2-5 TRBV5-1 CASSPGPSQETQYF
TRBJ1-3 TRBV4-2 CASSQNTGNSGNTIYF
TRBJ2-7 TRBV7-9 CASSLVGTGYEQYF
TRBJ1-1 TRBV5-4 CASSLDGPGAFF
TRBJ2-3 TRBV28 CASSPHPPGKRFSTDTQYF
TRBJ1-1 TRBV11-2 CASSLEFSGAAEAFF
TRBJ2-1 TRBV6-1 CASSEGQGAYNEQFF
TRBJ1-1 TRBV7-8 CASSARTGPGTNTEAFF
TRBJ2-4 TRBV30 CAWSSRGGAAGMAKNIQYF
TRBJ1-6 TRBV12-2 CASPSSSYNSPLHF
TRBJ1-1 TRBV7-9 CASSLALNTEAFF
TRBJ2-7 TRBV2 CASSPDSPEQYF
TRBJ2-5 TRBV5-1 CASSLDRGFRETQYF
TRBJ2-3 TRBV6-1 CASRTGGPDTQYF
TRBJ2-5 TRBV12-5 CASGPGRETQYF
TRBJ1-3 TRBV19 CASSAYALQIGNTIYF
TRBJ2-5 TRBV29-1 CSVPGLAETQYF
TRBJ2-3 TRBV19 CASSRDWSTDTQYF
TRBJ1-2 TRBV6-1 CASRRQDPNGYTF
TRBJ1-1 TRBV2 CASRQPGTGGEAFF
TRBJ1-5 TRBV30 CAWSPSDRDNQPQHF
TRBJ2-3 TRBV2 CASSARDTQYF